Listed here are 28 T cell receptor beta chains from one sample, sequenced in a study of T cells in Graves' hyperthyroidism and ophthalmopathy. It was RNA transcripts that yielded the amplified TCR beta CDR3 regions. TCR CDR3 underwent first-round RT-PCR with the HTBI primer set. In TCRdb, the multiplex PCR reads were re-called with MiXCR into one record per CDR3 protein. The sample includes about 680,000 distinct CDR3 sequences, roughly a third of them seen just once. The sample taken for sequencing was blood. These receptors originate from a woman aged 40-49 years with Graves' hyperthyroidism.

The table lists this clonotype with a count of one. The J gene is TRBJ2-5, the V gene TRBV5-1, with D possibly TRBD1 on 5 matching bases. The end of the DNA aligns better with TRBJ2-1, so the J call may be wrong. Germline V gene data show CDR1 as SGHRS and CDR2 as YFSETQ. The CDR3 consists of 15 residues. DNA of the CDR3: TGCGCCAGCAGCCCCCTCAGGGAACCCCAAGAGACCCAGTTCTTC. This gives the protein CASSPLREPQETQFF.

The CDR3 is CASGDPAGLQETQYF. The DNA of the CDR3 is TGTGCCAGCGGGGATCCTGCGGGACTTCAAGAGACCCAGTACTTC. The J gene is TRBJ2-5, the V gene TRBV25-1; a weak D match, TRBD2 (6 bases). The CDR3 is 15 residues long. Trimming removed 8 bases from V and 2 bases from J, with 18 bases in between. Germline CDR1 MGHDK, CDR2 SYGVNS.

This clonotype was observed at least ten times. J is TRBJ1-5 and V is TRBV20-1; D gene uncertain. V dropped 3 bases and J dropped 4 bases, with 10 bases sitting between them. The CDR3 totals 13 residues. CDR1 is DFQATT and CDR2 is SNEGSKA in the germline V gene (reference sequence). The DNA for the CDR3 is TGCAGTGCTAGTCGAGGGTGGAATCAGCCCCAGCATTTT. Residues: CSASRGWNQPQHF.

Ten or more counts support this clonotype. The V call is TRBV14, the J call TRBJ2-5; the match to TRBD2 covers 11 bases. Trimming removed 4 bases from V and 2 bases from J; junction bases left unmatched: 6. Germline V gene lookup returns CDR1 SGHDN and CDR2 FVKESK. This CDR3 comprises 16 residues. Here the CDR3 reads CASSPWGLAEQETQYF. In nucleotides, the CDR3 is TGTGCCAGCAGCCCCTGGGGACTAGCGGAGCAAGAGACCCAGTACTTC.

The V gene is TRBV11-2, the J gene TRBJ2-5; TRBD1 is a possible D gene (6 bases). CDR1 is SGHAT, CDR2 FQNNGV, per germline. Trimming removed 6 bases from V and 0 bases from J, with 20 bases in between. There are 17 residues in the CDR3. Written as DNA, the CDR3 is TGTGCCAGCAGTTCCCTTGGACAGAAGGGGTACCAAGAGACCCAGTACTTC. Amino acid sequence: CASSSLGQKGYQETQYF.

This clonotype was seen ten or more times. V and J are TRBV29-1 and TRBJ1-4; 9 bases match TRBD1. Germline V gives CDR1 SQVTM, CDR2 ANQGSEA. V dropped 0 bases and J dropped 5; count of bases not matched to a gene: 10. The CDR3 totals 17 residues. The CDR3 sequence: CSVEDNRGTGLNEKLFF. Written as DNA, the CDR3 is TGCAGCGTTGAAGATAATAGGGGGACAGGGCTAAATGAAAAACTGTTTTTT.

This chain joins TRBV6-5 and TRBJ2-7; D gene ambiguous. The CDR3 contains 16 residues. CDR1 and CDR2 from the germline V gene are MNHEY and SVGAGI. The ends were cut back, 0 bases at V and 0 bases at J, with 12 bases in the middle. CDR3 nucleotide sequence: TGTGCCAGCAGTTACTCCGACTTAGCTAGCTCCTACGAGCAGTACTTC. Encoded protein: CASSYSDLASSYEQYF.

The J gene is TRBJ1-4, the V gene TRBV10-3, with D unresolved. CDR1 and CDR2 from the germline V gene are ENHRY and SYGVKD. The length of the CDR3 is 16 residues. The V end was cut by 0 bases, the J end by 7 bases, with 15 bases between. The CDR3 DNA follows: TGTGCCATCAGTGAGTCAACGTGGGGAGCCTCTGAAAAACTGTTTTTT. It encodes CAISESTWGASEKLFF.

The chain joins TRBV7-2 to TRBJ2-3, with D tentatively TRBD1 (5 bases). The CDR3 totals 15 residues. V lost 5 bases and J 2 bases, leaving 14 bases between the germline ends. Germline V gene lookup returns CDR1 SGHTA and CDR2 FQGNSA. DNA for the CDR3: TGTGCCAGCAGCCAATGGGGCGGCTCCACAGATACGCAGTATTTT. This translates into CASSQWGGSTDTQYF.

The chain has TRBV7-6 and TRBJ1-5; no definite D call. The DNA end is a closer match to TRBJ2-3, so the J assignment may be wrong. The V gene's germline CDR1 is SGHVS and CDR2 FNYEAQ. CDR3 size: 14 residues. CDR3 protein: CASSPQMGTDTQYF. CDR3 nucleotides: TGTGCCAGCAGCCCTCAGATGGGCACAGATACGCAGTATTTT.

The chain carries TRBV6-4 and TRBJ2-5; maybe TRBD1 (6 bases). V was pared by 5 bases and J by 1 base, with 14 bases between. The CDR3 runs 15 residues. CDR1 and CDR2 (germline): MRHNA, SNTAGT. The CDR3 spells CASSKEGQFQETQYF. CDR3 DNA: TGTGCCAGCAGTAAAGAGGGACAATTCCAAGAGACCCAGTACTTC.

The chain carries TRBV11-2 and TRBJ2-2; D is uncertain. Germline V gene lookup returns CDR1 SGHAT and CDR2 FQNNGV. CDR3 length: 15 amino acids. V lost 6 bases to trimming and J lost 4 bases, with 15 bases between them. The CDR3 here is CASRRPQAFTGELFF. CDR3 DNA sequence: TGTGCCAGCAGAAGACCCCAAGCCTTCACCGGGGAGCTGTTTTTT.

The chain has TRBV6-5 and TRBJ1-2, with D tentatively TRBD1 (5 bases). Germline-derived CDR1 and CDR2 are MNHEY and SVGAGI. The CDR3 extends over 12 amino acids. Trimming left V 5 bases short and J 6 bases short, with 10 bases between. The CDR3: CASSHDSNGYTF. The DNA of the CDR3 is TGTGCCAGCAGTCACGACAGTAATGGCTACACCTTC.

Turning to this clonotype: The junction differs from germline at one of its ends, possibly a read error. This chain connects TRBV10-3 to TRBJ2-2; 11 nucleotides agree with TRBD1. Germline CDR1 and CDR2: ENHRY and SYGVKD. The length of the CDR3 is 23 residues. The CDR3 DNA reads TGTGCCAGCAGTTTACTCAACCTCCTCGGGACAGGGGGTTATCATCTTAGCACCGGGGAGCTGTTTTTT. Its protein product is CASSLLNLLGTGGYHLSTGELFF.

This clonotype came up many times. The gene calls are TRBV19 and TRBJ2-7; TRBD1 agrees at 7 bases. The germline CDR1 and CDR2 sequences are LNHDA and SQIVND (reference sequence). There are 14 residues in the CDR3. V was pared by 2 bases and J by 2 bases, with 3 bases of the junction left unmatched. CDR3 coding DNA: TGTGCCAGTAGTATAATGGGACAGACCTACGAGCAGTACTTC. Its translation is CASSIMGQTYEQYF.

The rearrangement uses TRBV7-2 and TRBJ1-6; D not certain. CDR3 size: 17 residues. Per germline, CDR1 SGHTA and CDR2 FQGNSA. The V end lost 5 bases, the J end lost 2 bases, and 16 bases lay between the germline ends. The CDR3 protein is CASSPPGPGPYNSPLHF. In DNA, the CDR3 is TGTGCCAGCAGCCCCCCAGGCCCAGGACCCTATAATTCACCCCTCCACTTT.

This clonotype was observed at least ten times. The gene calls are TRBV20-1 and TRBJ2-7; no clear D. The germline CDR1 and CDR2 sequences are DFQATT and SNEGSKA (reference sequence). The V gene lost 0 bases and the J gene lost 2 bases, with 14 bases spanning the gap. The CDR3 runs 15 residues. Written as DNA, the CDR3 is TGCAGTGCTAGAGATCTCGCGGTAGTAACCTACGAGCAGTACTTC. Translated, it gives CSARDLAVVTYEQYF.

This clonotype was recorded a few times. V and J are TRBV7-3 and TRBJ2-5; D is unclear. The CDR3 extends over 15 amino acids. V was pared by 5 bases and J by 5 bases, with 18 bases between. The germline V gene has CDR1 SGHTA and CDR2 FQGTGA. The CDR3, as DNA: TGTGCCAGCAGCCGGAGATCGGACCCTCGGGAGACCCAGTACTTC. Residues: CASSRRSDPRETQYF.

This clonotype was detected ten times or more. This chain links TRBV29-1 with TRBJ2-5; D not resolved. Germline V CDR1 and CDR2: SQVTM, ANQGSEA. This CDR3 has 11 residues. Deletions cut 3 bases from V and 1 base from J, with 3 bases between. The CDR3 loop reads CSVDFQETQYF. The CDR3 DNA sequence: TGCAGCGTTGATTTCCAAGAGACCCAGTACTTC. The variable domain in full, with the rest retrieved from reference TRBV29-1 and TRBJ2-5, is SAVISQKPSRDICQRGTSLTIQCQVDSQVTMMFWYRQQPGQSLTLIATANQGSEATYESGFVIDKFPISRPNLTFSTLTVSNMSPEDSSIYLCSVDFQETQYFGPGTRLLVL.

This clonotype was counted between two and nine times. The chain employs TRBV4-2 and TRBJ1-1; D is uncertain. Trimming removed 3 bases at V and 3 bases at J, with 8 bases between. This CDR3 has 13 amino acids. Germline V gene lookup returns CDR1 LGHNA and CDR2 YNFKEQ. The CDR3 bases are TGTGCCAGCAGCCACAGTATCGACACTGAAGCTTTCTTT. Translation: CASSHSIDTEAFF.

The chain carries TRBV7-2 and TRBJ2-7; D possibly corresponds to TRBD2 (6 bases). V lost 1 base and J lost 7, with 11 bases in between. From germline, CDR1 is SGHTA and CDR2 FQGNSA. This CDR3 has 13 amino acids. The CDR3 nucleotides are TGTGCCAGCAGCTTAGTCCCGGGGGAGGAGCAGTACTTC. Translating it yields CASSLVPGEEQYF.

Many counts were recorded for this clonotype. The V gene is TRBV15, the J gene TRBJ2-5, with TRBD1 as a possible D gene (6 bases). The germline gives CDR1 LNHNV, CDR2 YYDKDF (reference sequence). Trimming left V 5 bases short and J 5 bases short, with 15 bases between. The CDR3 is made up of 14 amino acids. The CDR3 loop reads CATSRSDSRETQYF. The CDR3, as DNA: TGTGCCACCAGCCGATCGGACAGTAGGGAGACCCAGTACTTC.

The chain joins TRBV4-3 to TRBJ1-2; 7 positions match TRBD1. The CDR3 runs 15 residues. Germline CDR1 LGHNA, CDR2 YSLEER. With V trimmed by 1 base and J by 2 bases, 4 bases remained unmatched. The CDR3: CASSQALGGNYGYTF. For the CDR3, the DNA is TGCGCCAGCAGCCAAGCTTTAGGGGGCAACTATGGCTACACCTTC.

This clonotype has more than one count but fewer than ten. The rearrangement joins TRBV28 to TRBJ1-5, with a possible D match to TRBD1 (6 bases). V lost 11 bases and J 8 bases, leaving 19 bases between the germline ends. Per the germline V gene, CDR1 is MDHEN and CDR2 is SYDVKM. This CDR3 has 13 residues. The CDR3: CASSRQVREPQHF. The CDR3 coding sequence is TGTGCCTCCTCCCGACAGGTTAGGGAGCCCCAGCATTTT.

This clonotype was detected ten times or more. This chain joins TRBV20-1 and TRBJ2-5; unclear D gene. Trimming left V 6 bases short and J 5 bases short, with 7 bases between. The CDR3 runs 10 residues. Per germline, CDR1 DFQATT and CDR2 SNEGSKA (reference sequence). The CDR3 DNA sequence: TGCAGTGCCCATGAGGAGACCCAGTACTTC. Its protein product is CSAHEETQYF.

This clonotype was seen many times. This chain joins TRBV11-3 and TRBJ1-3, with D uncertain. The CDR3 totals 13 residues. Germline CDR1 SGHNT, CDR2 YENEEA. Trimming removed 8 bases at V and 0 bases at J, with 8 bases between. Written as DNA, the CDR3 is TGTGCCAGCTCGGGCCTCTCTGGAAACACCATATATTTT. As protein: CASSGLSGNTIYF.

The V and J genes are TRBV24-1 and TRBJ2-7; D may be TRBD1 (6 bases). The CDR3 spans 14 residues. Germline V CDR1 and CDR2: KGHDR, SFDVKD. V dropped 11 bases and J dropped 2 bases, with 18 bases sitting between them. The CDR3 loop is CASRFTGSPYEQYF. The CDR3 bases are TGTGCCAGCAGGTTTACAGGGTCCCCCTACGAGCAGTACTTC.

This sequence joins TRBV7-9 and TRBJ2-1, with 7 bases identical to TRBD1. The CDR3 covers 14 residues. Germline-derived CDR1 and CDR2 are SEHNR and FQNEAQ (reference sequence). Germline trimming cut 8 bases from V and 4 bases from J; bases unmatched to any gene: 8. CDR3 sequence reads: CASRKAGGYNEQFF. As DNA, the CDR3 is TGTGCCAGCCGAAAAGCAGGGGGTTACAATGAGCAGTTCTTC.